This T cell receptor beta chain is drawn from a study of cytomegalovirus exposure and HLA in healthy donors. Only a few counts were recorded for this clone. The primer mix had 60 Vbeta and 13 Jbeta primers. Data came from immunoSEQ multiplex PCR; TCRdb stores just in-frame clones and leaves some out. Altogether under 150,000 clones are present, roughly three quarters being singletons, with the ten largest covering less than 5%. Trimming stripped 0 bases from V and 3 bases from J, with 19 bases between. Germline assignment: CDR1 SGHNT and CDR2 YYREEE (reference sequence). The CDR3 is 17 residues long. Sequencing was performed on PBMCs. This rearrangement joins TRBV5-4 to TRBJ2-7, with a possible D match to TRBD2 (7 bases). This clonotype originated in a man aged 55 to 70 in good health and CMV-seronegative. The DNA of the CDR3 is TGTGCCAGCAGCTTGGGCGGGGGCCAGGACTTCAACTACGAGCAGTACTTC. Its protein product is CASSLGGGQDFNYEQYF. Variable domain in full (rest from reference TRBV5-4 and TRBJ2-7): ETGVTQSPTHLIKTRGQQVTLRCSSQSGHNTVSWYQQALGQGPQFIFQYYREEENGRGNFPPRFSGLQFPNYSSELNVNALELDDSALYLCASSLGGGQDFNYEQYFGPGTRLTVT.